This T cell receptor (beta chain) was captured in a study of neurological immune-mediated disorders. General study points: Multiple sclerosis was found to have the least TCR clonal expansion, below healthy controls, and HTLV-1-associated myelopathy the most.

This clonotype was detected many times. Its specificity is unknown. Germline V CDR1 and CDR2: MNHNY, SVGAGI (reference sequence). Trimming cost V 5 bases and J 8 bases, with 25 bases left between them. There are 18 residues in the CDR3. TCRdb reprocessed the 5' RACE reads via MiXCR and lists one record per CDR3 protein. Of about 58,000 distinct CDR3 sequences in the sample, under 3% were seen once. The sequence came from a man aged 45 to 65 with multiple sclerosis. Sequencing was carried out using PBMCs. This chain joins TRBV6-6 and TRBJ1-6, with a tentative D call TRBD1 (5 bases). This chain's CDR3 is CASSANSPGWNSDSPLHF. The DNA for the CDR3 is TGTGCCAGCAGTGCTAACTCCCCAGGGTGGAATTCGGATTCACCCCTCCACTTT.